A selection of T cell receptor beta chains follows, all from one sample in a study of blood T cell repertoires in COVID-19. Sequencing was performed with immunoSEQ multiplex PCR; in TCRdb, only in-frame clones are kept and a portion is missing. The sample shows about 260,000 clones, more than 75% of them seen only once. The sequenced sample was peripheral blood. These receptors originate from a woman in her 50s with acute or convalescent COVID-19. CDR3s include the opening cysteine and the closing phenylalanine or tryptophan. Each record gives: V gene, D gene, J gene, clone size, CDR3 DNA, CDR3 protein. D genes are given only for firm matches. A row's size may be missing; if present it is once, few, many or a size class.

TRBV3-1/TRBV3-2	TRBD1	TRBJ1-2	many	TGTGCCAGCAGCCCGACAGGGTATGGCTACACCTTC	CASSPTGYGYTF
TRBV4-1	-	TRBJ2-3	-	TGCGCCAGCAGCCACCTGGGACTGAGCACAGATACGCAGTATTTT	CASSHLGLSTDTQYF
TRBV9	-	TRBJ1-1	-	TGTGCCAGCAGCGTAGGAGGGTACGCTGAAGCTTTCTTT	CASSVGGYAEAFF
TRBV7-2	-	TRBJ1-1	-	TGTGCCAGCAGCTCGTTGACAGTTGTTGTCACTGAAGCTTTCTTT	CASSSLTVVVTEAFF
TRBV7-2	TRBD1	TRBJ2-1	-	TGTGCCAGCAGCCAGGGACAGTTGCTTGGGGATGAGCAGTTCTTC	CASSQGQLLGDEQFF
TRBV2	TRBD1	TRBJ1-6	-	TGTGCCGGGCGGGGCAGGGGGGTATCACCCCTCCACTTT	CAGRGRGVSPLHF
TRBV15	TRBD1	TRBJ1-1	-	TGTGCCACCAGCAGAGAAGCCACAGGGGGGACTGAAGCTTTCTTT	CATSREATGGTEAFF
TRBV7-8	-	TRBJ2-7	once	TGTGCCAGCAGCTTAGGGTTAGGGAGAGACAAATACGAGCAGTACTTC	CASSLGLGRDKYEQYF
TRBV4-1	-	TRBJ2-3	-	TGCGCCAGCAGCCCTCCAAGCGATACGCAGTATTTT	CASSPPSDTQYF
TRBV28	-	TRBJ2-1	-	TGTGCCAGCAGTTTAGGGGGGTTCGATGAGCAGTTCTTC	CASSLGGFDEQFF
TRBV7-2	TRBD1	TRBJ2-7	-	TGTGCCAGCAGCCGGGGGACAGGGACCTACGAGCAGTACTTC	CASSRGTGTYEQYF
TRBV5-1	-	TRBJ2-2	-	TGCGCCAGCGGCTCTGCCGGGGAGCTGTTTTTT	CASGSAGELFF
TRBV5-5	-	TRBJ2-6	-	TGTGCCAGCAGCCGGGACTCTGGGGCCAACGTCCTGACTTTC	CASSRDSGANVLTF
TRBV6-1	-	TRBJ2-6	-	TGTGCCAGCAGTGAAATTGTGACAGGCAGCTCTGGGGCCAACGTCCTGACTTTC	CASSEIVTGSSGANVLTF
TRBV6-5	TRBD2	TRBJ2-7	-	TGTGCCAGCAGTTATCAGGGGGGACTAGCGGGAGCGGAGCAGTACTTC	CASSYQGGLAGAEQYF
TRBV7-2	TRBD2	TRBJ2-5	few	TGTGCCAGCAGCTTAGGAGGTAGCGGGGTAGGAGAGACCCAGTACTTC	CASSLGGSGVGETQYF
TRBV7-2	-	TRBJ1-1	-	TGTGCCAGCAGCTTACAGGGAGGGCTCGCTGAAGCTTTCTTT	CASSLQGGLAEAFF
TRBV28	-	TRBJ2-7	-	TGTGCCAGCAGTTTTTCGGACAGCTCCTACGAGCAGTACTTC	CASSFSDSSYEQYF
TRBV5-6	TRBD1	TRBJ1-4	-	TGTGCCAGCAGCCCGGGACAGCGAAATGAAAAACTGTTTTTT	CASSPGQRNEKLFF
TRBV20-1	TRBD1	TRBJ1-5	-	TGCAGTGCTAGGAGGGGGCTCCAGCATTTT	CSARRGLQHF
TRBV6-1	TRBD2	TRBJ2-1	-	TGTGCCAGCAGTGACATGACTAGCGGGAGGCCGAATGAGCAGTTCTTC	CASSDMTSGRPNEQFF
TRBV3-1/TRBV3-2	-	TRBJ1-1	-	TGTGCCAGCAGCCAAGAAGCCAGGGGGAACACTGAAGCTTTCTTT	CASSQEARGNTEAFF
TRBV7-2	TRBD1	TRBJ2-7	-	TGTGCCAGCAGCTTAGGGGACAGTTACGAGCAGTACTTC	CASSLGDSYEQYF
TRBV10-3	-	TRBJ2-7	-	TGTGCCATCAGCGACTCCGACTACGAGCAGTACTTC	CAISDSDYEQYF
TRBV10-3	TRBD2	TRBJ2-3	-	TGTGCCATCAGGCTAGCGGGAGGCACAGATACGCAGTATTTT	CAIRLAGGTDTQYF
TRBV9	TRBD1	TRBJ1-5	-	TGTGCCAGCAGCCTCGACAGGGGCAATCAGCCCCAGCATTTT	CASSLDRGNQPQHF
TRBV3-1/TRBV3-2	-	TRBJ2-7	once	TGTGCCAGCAGTGTCGCGGACGAGCAGTACTTC	CASSVADEQYF
TRBV5-6	TRBD2	TRBJ2-1	-	TGTGCCAGCAGCTTACGGACTAGCGCCTACAATGAGCAGTTCTTC	CASSLRTSAYNEQFF
TRBV28	-	TRBJ2-1	-	TGTGCCAGCAGTGATAGCGGTAATGAGCAGTTCTTC	CASSDSGNEQFF
TRBV5-1	-	TRBJ1-2	-	TGCGCCAGCAGCTTGGTCCCGGCGCTAGCTAACTATGGCTACACCTTC	CASSLVPALANYGYTF
TRBV18	-	TRBJ1-1	-	TGTGCCAGCTCACCCAGTCTCCCCGAAATGAACACTGAAGCTTTCTTT	CASSPSLPEMNTEAFF
TRBV15	-	TRBJ1-6	-	TGTGCCACCAGCAGGGTTATTAGCTCCTATAATTCACCCCTCCACTTT	CATSRVISSYNSPLHF
TRBV28	-	TRBJ2-1	-	TGTGCCAGCAGTGCTCTACGGGGGACCCTCAATGAGCAGTTCTTC	CASSALRGTLNEQFF
TRBV6-2/TRBV6-3	-	TRBJ2-3	-	TGTGCCAGCAGTTACTCCCGGACAGCCACAGATACGCAGTATTTT	CASSYSRTATDTQYF
TRBV18	TRBD1	TRBJ1-2	-	TGTGCCAGCTCCCTCGGACAGGGAGGCACCTTC	CASSLGQGGTF
TRBV19	TRBD1	TRBJ1-5	-	TGTGCCAGTAGTATACGACAGGGCGGTCAGCCCCAGCATTTT	CASSIRQGGQPQHF
TRBV30	TRBD1	TRBJ1-4	-	TGTGCCTGGAGAGTTGACCGGACAGGGGGATATGTATCTAATGAAAAACTGTTTTTT	CAWRVDRTGGYVSNEKLFF
TRBV5-1	-	TRBJ1-3	-	TGCGCCAGCAGCTTGATGGGGGAGGTAAACACCATATATTTT	CASSLMGEVNTIYF
TRBV19	-	TRBJ2-6	once	TGTGCCAGTAGTATCCCCGGGGGGCCGCCTAATCGGGTCGTCCTGACTTTC	CASSIPGGPPNRVVLTF
TRBV6-2/TRBV6-3	-	TRBJ1-6	-	TGTGCCAGCAGACCTCCCTCCAATTCACCCCTCCACTTT	CASRPPSNSPLHF
TRBV28	-	TRBJ1-3	once	TGTGCCAGCAGTTTAGGCCGCTCTGGAAACACCATATATTTT	CASSLGRSGNTIYF
TRBV28	-	TRBJ1-5	-	TGTGCCAGCAGACTTAGCAATCAGCCCCAGCATTTT	CASRLSNQPQHF
TRBV9	TRBD2	TRBJ2-1	once	TGTGCCAGCACGTATTCTTGGACTAGCGAGCAGTTCTTC	CASTYSWTSEQFF
TRBV2	TRBD1	TRBJ2-6	-	TGTGCCAGCAGAGACAGGGCTGGGGCCAACGTCCTGACTTTC	CASRDRAGANVLTF
TRBV11-2	-	TRBJ1-3	-	TGTGCCAGCAGCTTACAGGGCTTCTCTGGAAACACCATATATTTT	CASSLQGFSGNTIYF